Here is one TCR beta chain with its context. The target antigen is unknown. This record belongs to a study of cytomegalovirus exposure and HLA in healthy donors. Study-level information: The Caucasian-associated ancestry cluster contained approximately 81% of the roughly 400 genotyped donors.

General study findings and limits: Fewer N-insertions than the roughly 700-donor mean were reportedly shown by an Asian-associated ancestry cluster in a later analysis. The CMV antigen specificity of a few CMV-associated chains was confirmed through in vitro analysis. Solely CMV serostatus was available to characterize immune exposure.

Per germline, CDR1 MNHEY and CDR2 SVGAGI. This CDR3 contains 14 residues. V lost 6 bases to trimming and J lost 5 bases; unmatched junction nucleotides: 3. The PCR made use of 60 Vbeta and 13 Jbeta primers. Some clones are missing from TCRdb's copy, which holds only in-frame ones; the method was immunoSEQ multiplex PCR. In all, the sample yields around 74,000 clones. The TCR sequence derives from a man between 50 and 59 years old in good health and CMV-seropositive. Material: PBMCs. The gene calls are TRBV6-5 and TRBJ2-5; 13 bases align to TRBD2. CDR3 in amino acids: CASRGTSGTETQYF. DNA of the CDR3: TGTGCCAGCAGGGGGACTAGCGGGACGGAGACCCAGTACTTC.